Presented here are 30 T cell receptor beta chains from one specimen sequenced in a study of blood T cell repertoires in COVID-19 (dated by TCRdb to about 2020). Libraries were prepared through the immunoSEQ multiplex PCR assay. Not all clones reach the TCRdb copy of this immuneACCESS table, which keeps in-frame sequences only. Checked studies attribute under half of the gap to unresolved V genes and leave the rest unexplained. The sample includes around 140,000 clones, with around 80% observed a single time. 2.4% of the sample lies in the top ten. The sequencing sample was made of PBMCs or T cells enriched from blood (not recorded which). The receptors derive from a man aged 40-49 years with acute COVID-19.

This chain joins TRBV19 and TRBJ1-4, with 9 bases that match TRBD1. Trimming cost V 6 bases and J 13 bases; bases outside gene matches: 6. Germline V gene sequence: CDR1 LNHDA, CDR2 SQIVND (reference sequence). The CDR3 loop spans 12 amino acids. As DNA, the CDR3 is TGTGCCAGTAGAACAGGGGGCGCGGGACTGTTTTTT. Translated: CASRTGGAGLFF.

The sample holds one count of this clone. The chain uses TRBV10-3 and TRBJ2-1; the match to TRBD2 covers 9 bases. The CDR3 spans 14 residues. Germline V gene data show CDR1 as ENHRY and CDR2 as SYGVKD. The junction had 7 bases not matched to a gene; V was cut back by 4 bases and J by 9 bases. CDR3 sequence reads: CAISGTGLASEQFF. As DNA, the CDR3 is TGTGCCATCAGTGGGACGGGACTAGCCAGTGAGCAGTTCTTC.

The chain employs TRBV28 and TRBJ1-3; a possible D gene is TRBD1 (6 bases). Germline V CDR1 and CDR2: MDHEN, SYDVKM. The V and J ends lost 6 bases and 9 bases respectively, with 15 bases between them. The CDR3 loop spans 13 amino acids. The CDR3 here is CASSPGTPTTIYF. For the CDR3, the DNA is TGTGCCAGCAGCCCCGGGACACCGACCACCATATATTTT.

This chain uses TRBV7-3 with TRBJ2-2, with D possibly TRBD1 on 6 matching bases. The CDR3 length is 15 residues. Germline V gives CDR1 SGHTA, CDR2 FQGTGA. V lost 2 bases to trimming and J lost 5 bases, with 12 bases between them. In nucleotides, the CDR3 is TGTGCCAGCAGCTTACGAGGGGGTGGGACCGGGGAGCTGTTTTTT. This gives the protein CASSLRGGGTGELFF.

CDR3 loop: CASSPNPGQYF. The DNA of the CDR3 is TGTGCCAGCAGTCCTAACCCGGGGCAGTACTTC. This sequence joins TRBV2 and TRBJ2-7; D not certain. The CDR3 runs 11 residues. V was trimmed by 5 bases and J by 9 bases, leaving 11 bases between them. Germline CDR1 reads SNHLY; CDR2 reads FYNNEI.

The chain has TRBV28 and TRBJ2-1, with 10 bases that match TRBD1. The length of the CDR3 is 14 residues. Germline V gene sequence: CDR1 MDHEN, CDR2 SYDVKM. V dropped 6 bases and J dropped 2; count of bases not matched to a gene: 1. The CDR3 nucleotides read TGTGCCAGCAGGGGACAGGGGCCCTACAATGAGCAGTTCTTC. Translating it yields CASRGQGPYNEQFF.

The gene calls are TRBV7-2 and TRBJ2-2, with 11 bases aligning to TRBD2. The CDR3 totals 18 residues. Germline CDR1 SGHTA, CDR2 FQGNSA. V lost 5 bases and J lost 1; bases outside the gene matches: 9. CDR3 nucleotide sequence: TGTGCCAGCAGCCATAGTGCGGGACTAGCGGTGAACACCGGGGAGCTGTTTTTT. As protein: CASSHSAGLAVNTGELFF.

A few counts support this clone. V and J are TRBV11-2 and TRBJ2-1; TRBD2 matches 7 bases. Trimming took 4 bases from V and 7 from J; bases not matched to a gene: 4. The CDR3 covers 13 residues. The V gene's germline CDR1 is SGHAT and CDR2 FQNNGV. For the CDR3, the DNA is TGTGCCAGCAGCTCTTCAGCGGGGAATGAGCAGTTCTTC. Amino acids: CASSSSAGNEQFF.

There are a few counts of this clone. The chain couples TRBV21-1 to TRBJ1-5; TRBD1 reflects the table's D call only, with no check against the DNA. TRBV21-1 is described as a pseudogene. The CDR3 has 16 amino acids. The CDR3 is CASSNGTGGSNQPQHF. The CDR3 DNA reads TGTGCCAGCAGCAATGGGACAGGGGGCAGCAATCAGCCCCAGCATTTT.

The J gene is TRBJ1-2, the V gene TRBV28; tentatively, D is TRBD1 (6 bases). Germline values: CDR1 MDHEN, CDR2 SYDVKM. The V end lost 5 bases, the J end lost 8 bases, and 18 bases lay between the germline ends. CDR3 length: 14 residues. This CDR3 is CASSEPPGQKGYTF. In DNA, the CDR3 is TGTGCCAGCAGTGAACCTCCGGGACAAAAAGGCTACACCTTC.

The CDR3, as DNA: TGTGCCAGCAGCTATCAGGGGTCACCCCTCCACTTT. Translation gives CASSYQGSPLHF. This rearrangement joins TRBV2 to TRBJ1-6; tentative D call: TRBD1 (6 bases). The CDR3 covers 12 residues. The V end lost 6 bases, the J end lost 10 bases, and 10 bases lay between the germline ends. Germline V gene data show CDR1 as SNHLY and CDR2 as FYNNEI.

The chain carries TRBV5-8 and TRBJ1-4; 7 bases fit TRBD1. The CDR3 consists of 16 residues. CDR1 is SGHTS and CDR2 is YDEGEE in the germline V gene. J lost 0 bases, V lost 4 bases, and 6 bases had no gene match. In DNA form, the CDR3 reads TGTGCCAGCAGCCGGGACAGTCCTCCAACTAATGAAAAACTGTTTTTT. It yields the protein CASSRDSPPTNEKLFF. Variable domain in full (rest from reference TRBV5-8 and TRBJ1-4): EAGVTQSPTHLIKTRGQQATLRCSPISGHTSVYWYQQALGLGLQFLLWYDEGEERNRGNFPPRFSGRQFPNYSSELNVNALELEDSALYLCASSRDSPPTNEKLFFGSGTQLSVL.

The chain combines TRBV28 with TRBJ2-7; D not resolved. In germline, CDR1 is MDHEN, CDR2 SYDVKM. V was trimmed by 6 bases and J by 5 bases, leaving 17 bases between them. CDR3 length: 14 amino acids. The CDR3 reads CASSPPDGAHEQYF. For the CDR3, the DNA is TGTGCCAGCAGCCCCCCCGATGGAGCCCACGAGCAGTACTTC. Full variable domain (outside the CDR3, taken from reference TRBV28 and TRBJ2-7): DVKVTQSSRYLVKRTGEKVFLECVQDMDHENMFWYRQDPGLGLRLIYFSYDVKMKEKGDIPEGYSVSREKKERFSLILESASTNQTSMYLCASSPPDGAHEQYFGPGTRLTVT.

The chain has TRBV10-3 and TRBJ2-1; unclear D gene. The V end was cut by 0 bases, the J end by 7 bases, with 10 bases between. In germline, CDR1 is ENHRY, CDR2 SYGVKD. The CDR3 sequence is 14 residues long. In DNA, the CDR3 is TGTGCCATCAGTGAGTCTTTTCCGGAGAATGAGCAGTTCTTC. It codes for CAISESFPENEQFF.

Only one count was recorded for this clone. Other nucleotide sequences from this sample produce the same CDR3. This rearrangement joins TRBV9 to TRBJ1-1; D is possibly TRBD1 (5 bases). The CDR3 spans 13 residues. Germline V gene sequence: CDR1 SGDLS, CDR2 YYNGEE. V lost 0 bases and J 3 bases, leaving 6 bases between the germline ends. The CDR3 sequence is CASSVGGDTEAFF. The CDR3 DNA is TGTGCCAGCAGCGTAGGGGGGGACACTGAAGCTTTCTTT.

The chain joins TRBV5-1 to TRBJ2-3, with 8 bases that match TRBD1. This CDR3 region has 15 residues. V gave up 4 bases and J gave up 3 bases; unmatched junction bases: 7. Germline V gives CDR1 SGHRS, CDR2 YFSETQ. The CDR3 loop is CASSIGGQATDTQYF. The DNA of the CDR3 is TGCGCCAGCAGCATAGGGGGACAGGCGACAGATACGCAGTATTTT.

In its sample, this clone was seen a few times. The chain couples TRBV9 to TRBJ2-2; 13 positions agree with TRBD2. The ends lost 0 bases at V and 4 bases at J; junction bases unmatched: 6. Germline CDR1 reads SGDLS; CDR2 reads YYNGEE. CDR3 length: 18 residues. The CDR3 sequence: CASSVAGLAGVGTGELFF. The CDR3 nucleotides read TGTGCCAGCAGCGTAGCAGGACTAGCGGGAGTCGGCACCGGGGAGCTGTTTTTT.

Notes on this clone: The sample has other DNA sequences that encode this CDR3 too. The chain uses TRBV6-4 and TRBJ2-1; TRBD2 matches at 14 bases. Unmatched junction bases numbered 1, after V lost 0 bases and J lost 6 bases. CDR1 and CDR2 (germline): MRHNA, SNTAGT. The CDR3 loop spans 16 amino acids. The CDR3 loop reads CASSDSGTSGSNEQFF. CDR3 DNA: TGTGCCAGCAGTGACTCCGGGACTAGCGGGAGCAATGAGCAGTTCTTC.

For the CDR3, the DNA is TGTGCCGCCTCCTCCCTACTAGCGGGAGGGTACGAGCAGTACTTC. Its translation is CAASSLLAGGYEQYF. The chain couples TRBV10-3 to TRBJ2-7, with 13 bases that match TRBD2. Trimming at V came to 11 bases and at J to 4 bases, leaving 11 bases not matched to a gene. This CDR3 spans 15 amino acids. Germline CDR1 is ENHRY and CDR2 is SYGVKD.

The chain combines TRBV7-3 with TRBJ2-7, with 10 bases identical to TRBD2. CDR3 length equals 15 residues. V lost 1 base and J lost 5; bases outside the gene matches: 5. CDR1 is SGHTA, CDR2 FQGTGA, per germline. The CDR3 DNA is TGTGCCAGCAGCTTAAGAGCGGGAGGGGTAGACGAGCAGTACTTC. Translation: CASSLRAGGVDEQYF.

The CDR3 DNA sequence: TGTGCCAGCAGTAGCGGGACTGAGACCCAGTACTTC. Translation: CASSSGTETQYF. The genes are TRBV6-5 and TRBJ2-5; 7 bases align to TRBD2. This CDR3 contains 12 residues. The germline gives CDR1 MNHEY, CDR2 SVGAGI. V was pared by 5 bases and J by 5 bases, with 2 bases of the junction left unmatched.

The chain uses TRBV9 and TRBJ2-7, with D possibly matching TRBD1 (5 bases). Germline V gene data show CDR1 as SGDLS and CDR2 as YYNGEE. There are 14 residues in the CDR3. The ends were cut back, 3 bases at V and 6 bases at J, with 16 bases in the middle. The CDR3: CASSGGSAPFEQYF. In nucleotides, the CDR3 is TGTGCCAGCAGCGGGGGCAGTGCCCCTTTCGAGCAGTACTTC.

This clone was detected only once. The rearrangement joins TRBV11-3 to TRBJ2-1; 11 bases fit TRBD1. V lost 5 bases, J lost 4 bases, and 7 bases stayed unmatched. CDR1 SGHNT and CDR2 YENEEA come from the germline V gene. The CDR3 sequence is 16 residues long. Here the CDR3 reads CASSLDGTGGYNEQFF. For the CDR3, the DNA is TGTGCCAGCAGCCTCGATGGGACAGGGGGTTACAATGAGCAGTTCTTC.

In DNA form, the CDR3 reads TGTGCCAGCTCCCCCACAGGGGATAAAGGCTACACCTTC. It codes for CASSPTGDKGYTF. The chain recombines TRBV18 with TRBJ1-2; 7 positions agree with TRBD1. The trim removed 6 bases at V and 8 bases at J, leaving 9 bases unmatched. The CDR3 has 13 amino acids. Germline values: CDR1 KGHSH, CDR2 LQKENI.

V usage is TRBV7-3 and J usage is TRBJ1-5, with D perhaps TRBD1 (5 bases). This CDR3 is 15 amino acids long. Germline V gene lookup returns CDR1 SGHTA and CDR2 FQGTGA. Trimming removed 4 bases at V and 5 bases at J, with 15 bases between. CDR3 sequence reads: CASSSFGGTDQPQHF. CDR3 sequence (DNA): TGTGCCAGCAGCTCCTTTGGAGGGACTGATCAGCCCCAGCATTTT.

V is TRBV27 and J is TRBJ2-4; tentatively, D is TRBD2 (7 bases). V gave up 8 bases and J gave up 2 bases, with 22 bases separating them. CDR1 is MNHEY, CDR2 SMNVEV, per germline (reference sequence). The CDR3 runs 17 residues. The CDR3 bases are TGTGCCAGCCCCCCAAGGGGGGGGCGACTCACCAAAAACATTCAGTACTTC. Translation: CASPPRGGRLTKNIQYF.

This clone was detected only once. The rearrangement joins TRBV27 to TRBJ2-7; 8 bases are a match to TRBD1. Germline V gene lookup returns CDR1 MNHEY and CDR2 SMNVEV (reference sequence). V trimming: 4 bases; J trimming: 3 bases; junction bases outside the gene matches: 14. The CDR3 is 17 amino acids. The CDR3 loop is CASSSTRAGTGFYEQYF. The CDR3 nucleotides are TGTGCCAGCAGTTCCACCCGAGCCGGGACAGGCTTCTACGAGCAGTACTTC.

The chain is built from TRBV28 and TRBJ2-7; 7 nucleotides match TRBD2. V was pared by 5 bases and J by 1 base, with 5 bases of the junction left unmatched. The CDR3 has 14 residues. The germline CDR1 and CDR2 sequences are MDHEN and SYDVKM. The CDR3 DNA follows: TGTGCCAGCAGTGTTAGCGGGTGGTCCTACGAGCAGTACTTC. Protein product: CASSVSGWSYEQYF.

The CDR3 here is CASSARTSTDTQYF. CDR3 DNA sequence: TGTGCCAGCAGCGCCAGGACTTCCACAGATACGCAGTATTTT. The chain couples TRBV5-6 to TRBJ2-3; a weak D match, TRBD2 (5 bases). This CDR3 spans 14 amino acids. Germline CDR1 reads SGHDT; CDR2 reads YYEEEE. Trimming shortened V by 4 bases and J by 2 bases, and 11 bases separated the two germline ends.

The CDR3 is CASGTEVAGFTDTQYF. The CDR3 coding sequence is TGTGCTAGTGGTACCGAGGTGGCGGGGTTCACAGATACGCAGTATTTT. The chain links TRBV12-5 to TRBJ2-3; TRBD2 is a possible D gene (6 bases). The CDR3 has 16 amino acids. From germline, CDR1 is LGHNT and CDR2 FRNRAP. The V and J ends lost 5 bases and 2 bases respectively, with 17 bases between them.